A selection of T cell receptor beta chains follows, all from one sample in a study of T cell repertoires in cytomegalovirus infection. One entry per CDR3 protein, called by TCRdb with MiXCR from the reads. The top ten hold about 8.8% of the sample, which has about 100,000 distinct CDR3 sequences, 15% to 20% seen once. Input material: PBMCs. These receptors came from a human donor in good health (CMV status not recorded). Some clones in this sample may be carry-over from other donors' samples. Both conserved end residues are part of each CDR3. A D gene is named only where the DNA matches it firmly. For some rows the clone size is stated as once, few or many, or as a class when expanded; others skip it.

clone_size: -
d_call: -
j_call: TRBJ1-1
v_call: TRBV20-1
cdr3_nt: TGCAGTGCGCTACTACAGCGAGCGGACACTGAAGCTTTCTTT
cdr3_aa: CSALLQRADTEAFF

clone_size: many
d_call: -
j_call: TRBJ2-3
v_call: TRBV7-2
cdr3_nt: TGTGCCAGCAGCTTACTAGCAGTGGGCACAGATACGCAGTATTTT
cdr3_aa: CASSLLAVGTDTQYF

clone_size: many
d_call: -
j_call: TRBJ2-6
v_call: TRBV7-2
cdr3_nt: TGTGCCAGCAGCTTATTTGCACTCTCTGGGGCCAACGTCCTGACTTTC
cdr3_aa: CASSLFALSGANVLTF

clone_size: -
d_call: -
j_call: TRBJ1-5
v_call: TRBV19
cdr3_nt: TGTGCCAGTGACGTTCTGACAGCATATAGCAATCAGCCCCAGCATTTT
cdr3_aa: CASDVLTAYSNQPQHF

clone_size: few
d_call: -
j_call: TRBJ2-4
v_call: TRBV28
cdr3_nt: TGTGCCACCTCCGCGGCATCCTTATTAGCCAAAAACATTCAGTACTTC
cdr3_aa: CATSAASLLAKNIQYF

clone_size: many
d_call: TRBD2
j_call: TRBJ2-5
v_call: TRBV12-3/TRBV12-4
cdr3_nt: TGTGCCAGCAGTTACCCTAGCGGGGGAATCAGAGAGACCCAGTACTTC
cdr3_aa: CASSYPSGGIRETQYF

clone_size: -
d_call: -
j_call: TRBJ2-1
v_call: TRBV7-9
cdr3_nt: TGTGCCAGCAGCTTAATTAGCGGAAGTTACAATGAGCAGTTCTTC
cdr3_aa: CASSLISGSYNEQFF

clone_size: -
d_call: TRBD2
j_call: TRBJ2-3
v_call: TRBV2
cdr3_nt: TGTGCCAGCAGTCGCAGCGGGGGCACAGATACGCAGTATTTT
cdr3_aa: CASSRSGGTDTQYF

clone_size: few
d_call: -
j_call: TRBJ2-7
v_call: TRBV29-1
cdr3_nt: TGCAGCGTTGCTCGCGGTGATACCTACGAGCAGTACTTC
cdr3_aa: CSVARGDTYEQYF

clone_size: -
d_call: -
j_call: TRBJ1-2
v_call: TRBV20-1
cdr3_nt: TGCAGTGCTAGAGACAGCTATGGCTACACCTTC
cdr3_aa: CSARDSYGYTF

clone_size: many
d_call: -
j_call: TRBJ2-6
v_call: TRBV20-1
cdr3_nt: TGCAGTGCTCCCGCTGGGGCCAACGTCCTGACTTTC
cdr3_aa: CSAPAGANVLTF

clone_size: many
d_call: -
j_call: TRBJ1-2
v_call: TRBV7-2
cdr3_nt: TGTGCCAGCAGCCGCGGGAGGGCCGCTGGCTACACCTTC
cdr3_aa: CASSRGRAAGYTF

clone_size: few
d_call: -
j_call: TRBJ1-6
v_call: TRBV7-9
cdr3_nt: TGTGCCAGCAGGATCCAGGGAAATTCACCCCTCCACTTT
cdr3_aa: CASRIQGNSPLHF

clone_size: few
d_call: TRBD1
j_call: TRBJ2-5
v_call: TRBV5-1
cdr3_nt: TGCGCCAGCAGCCCCTGGACAGGGGTAACAGAGACCCAGTACTTC
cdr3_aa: CASSPWTGVTETQYF

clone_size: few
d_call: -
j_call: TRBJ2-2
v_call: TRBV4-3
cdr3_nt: TGCGCCAGCAGCCAAGAAGGGCCCGGGGAGCTGTTTTTT
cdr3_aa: CASSQEGPGELFF

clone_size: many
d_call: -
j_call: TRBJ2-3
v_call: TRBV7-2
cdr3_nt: TGTGCCAGCAGCTTGACGGCGGCAGATACGCAGTATTTT
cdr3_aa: CASSLTAADTQYF

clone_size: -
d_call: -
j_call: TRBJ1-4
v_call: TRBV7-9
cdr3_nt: TGTGCCAGCAGTTTAGATGAGCAGGGGAATGAAAAACTGTTTTTT
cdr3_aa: CASSLDEQGNEKLFF

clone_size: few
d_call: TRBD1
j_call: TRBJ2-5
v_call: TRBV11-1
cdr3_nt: TGTGCCAGCACCGTTGCAGGGGGCCTGAGGGAGACCCAGTACTTC
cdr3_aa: CASTVAGGLRETQYF

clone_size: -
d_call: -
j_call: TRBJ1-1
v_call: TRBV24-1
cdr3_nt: TGTGCCACCCGAGGTACAGGACCGCGGACTGAAGCTTTCTTT
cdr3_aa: CATRGTGPRTEAFF

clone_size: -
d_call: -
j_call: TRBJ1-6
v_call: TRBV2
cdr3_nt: TGTGCCATCAGTGAAGAGGAGGCCGGGACTTCACCCCTCCACTTT
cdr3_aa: CAISEEEAGTSPLHF

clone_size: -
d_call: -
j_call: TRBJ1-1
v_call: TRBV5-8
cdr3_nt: TGTGCCAGCAGCTTGGCCGGGGGGCCGAAAGCTTTCTTT
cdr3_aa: CASSLAGGPKAFF

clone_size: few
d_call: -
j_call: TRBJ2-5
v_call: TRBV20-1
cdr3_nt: TGCAGTGCTAGAGATCGGAAGCAAGAGACCCAGTACTTC
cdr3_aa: CSARDRKQETQYF

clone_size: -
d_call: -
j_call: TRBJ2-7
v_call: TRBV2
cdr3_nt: TGTGCCAGCAGTGGGACCAAACTAGGGAGTTACGAGCAGTACTTC
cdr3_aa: CASSGTKLGSYEQYF

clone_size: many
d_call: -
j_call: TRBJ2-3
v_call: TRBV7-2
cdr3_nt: TGTGCCAGCAGCCCCCCGGGCGCCGGAACGCAGTATTTT
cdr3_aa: CASSPPGAGTQYF

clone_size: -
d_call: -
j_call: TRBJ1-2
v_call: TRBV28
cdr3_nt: TGTGCCAGCAGTCGGACAGACAACTATGGCTACACCTTC
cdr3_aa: CASSRTDNYGYTF

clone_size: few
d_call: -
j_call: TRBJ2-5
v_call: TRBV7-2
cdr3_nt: TGTGCCAGCAGCTTGTCGACTGTTCCGGGCCAGTACTTC
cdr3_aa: CASSLSTVPGQYF

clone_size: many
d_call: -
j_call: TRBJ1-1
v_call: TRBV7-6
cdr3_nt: TGTGCCAGCAGCCAGGACAGAGATGTTGAAGCTTTCTTT
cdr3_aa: CASSQDRDVEAFF

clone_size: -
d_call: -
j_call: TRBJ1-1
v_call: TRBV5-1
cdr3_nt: TGCGCCAGCAGCTTGCTCTGTAACACTGAAGCTTTCTTT
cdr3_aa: CASSLLCNTEAFF

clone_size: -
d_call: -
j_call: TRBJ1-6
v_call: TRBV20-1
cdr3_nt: TGCAGTGCGAGGGACACCCGCGCCGGGAATTCACCCCTCCACTTT
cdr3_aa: CSARDTRAGNSPLHF

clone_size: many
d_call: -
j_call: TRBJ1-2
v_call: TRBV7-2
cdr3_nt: TGTGCCAGCAGCTTAGGCTATACGAACTATGGCTACACCTTC
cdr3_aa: CASSLGYTNYGYTF

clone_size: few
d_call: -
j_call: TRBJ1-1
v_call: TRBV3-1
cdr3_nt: TGTGCCAGCAGCCTCCAATCCAGGGGAACTTTCTTT
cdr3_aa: CASSLQSRGTFF

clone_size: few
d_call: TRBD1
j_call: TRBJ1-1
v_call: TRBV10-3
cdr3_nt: TGTGCCATCAGTGAGTACAGGGGTCTGAACACTGAAGCTTTCTTT
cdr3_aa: CAISEYRGLNTEAFF

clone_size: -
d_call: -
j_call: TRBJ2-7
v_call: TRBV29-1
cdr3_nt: TGCAGCGTTGGATGGGGGGCCGAGCAGTACTTC
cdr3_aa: CSVGWGAEQYF

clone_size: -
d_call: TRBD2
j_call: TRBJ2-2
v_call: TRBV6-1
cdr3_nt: TGTGCCAGCAAGGAGGGCGGGGGGGCAAACACCGGGGAGCTGTTTTTT
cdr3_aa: CASKEGGGANTGELFF

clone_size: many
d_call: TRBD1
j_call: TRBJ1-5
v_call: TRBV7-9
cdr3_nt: TGTGCCAGCAGCAAGACAGGGAGCAATCAGCCCCAGCATTTT
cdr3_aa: CASSKTGSNQPQHF

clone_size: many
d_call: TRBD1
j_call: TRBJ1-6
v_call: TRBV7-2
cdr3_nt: TGTGCCAGCAGCCTGGGACAGAATTCACCCCTCCACTTT
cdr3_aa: CASSLGQNSPLHF

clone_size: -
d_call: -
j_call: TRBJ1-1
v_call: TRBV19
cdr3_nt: TGTGCCAGTAGTATTCCAGGTAGCACTGAAGCTTTCTTT
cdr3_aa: CASSIPGSTEAFF

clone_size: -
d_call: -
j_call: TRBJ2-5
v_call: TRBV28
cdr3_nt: TGTGCCAGCGGTCTCGTGACCCAGTACTTC
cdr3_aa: CASGLVTQYF

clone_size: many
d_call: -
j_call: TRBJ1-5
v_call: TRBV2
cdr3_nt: TGTGCCAGCAGTGTTGGCAGTCAGCCCCAGCATTTT
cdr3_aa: CASSVGSQPQHF

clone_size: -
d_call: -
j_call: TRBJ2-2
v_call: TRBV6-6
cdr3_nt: TGTGCCAGCAGTTACGGTCAGGGAGGAACCGGGGAGCTGTTTTTT
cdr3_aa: CASSYGQGGTGELFF

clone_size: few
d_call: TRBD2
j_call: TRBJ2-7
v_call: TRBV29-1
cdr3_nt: TGCAGCGTTGAAGATAGAGCTAGCGGGGGCTACGAGCAGTACTTC
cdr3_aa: CSVEDRASGGYEQYF

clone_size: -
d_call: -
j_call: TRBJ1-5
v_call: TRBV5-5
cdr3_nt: TGTGCCAGCAGCTTGCTAGTCAATCAGCCCCAGCATTTT
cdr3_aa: CASSLLVNQPQHF

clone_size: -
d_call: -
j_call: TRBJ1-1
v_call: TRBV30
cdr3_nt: TGTGCCTGGGGATTACAGAACACTGAAGCTTTCTTT
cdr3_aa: CAWGLQNTEAFF

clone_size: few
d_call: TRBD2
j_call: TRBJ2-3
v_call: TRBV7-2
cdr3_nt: TGTGCCAGCATCCCTGCGGGGGGGTACGCAGATACGCAGTATTTT
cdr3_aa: CASIPAGGYADTQYF

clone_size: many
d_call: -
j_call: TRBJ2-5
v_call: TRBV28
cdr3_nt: TGTGCCAGCAGTTTAAATATACTCCAAGAGACCCAGTACTTC
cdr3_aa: CASSLNILQETQYF

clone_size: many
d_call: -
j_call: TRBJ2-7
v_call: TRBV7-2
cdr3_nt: TGTGCCAGCAGCCCAAAGCCGGGGCCCTACGAGCAGTACTTC
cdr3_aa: CASSPKPGPYEQYF

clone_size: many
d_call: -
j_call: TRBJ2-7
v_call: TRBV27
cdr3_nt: TGTGCCAGCAGCTTCGGTTCCAGGTTCTCCTACGAGCAGTACTTC
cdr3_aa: CASSFGSRFSYEQYF

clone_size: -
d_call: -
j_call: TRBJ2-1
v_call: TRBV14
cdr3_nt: TGTGCCAGCAGGTCCGGCCCGAGCTCCTACAATGAGCAGTTCTTC
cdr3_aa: CASRSGPSSYNEQFF